This T cell receptor (beta chain) was captured by sequencing in a study of chemoradiotherapy in HPV16-positive cancers. Across the whole study: Functional T-cell assays on a couple of HPV16-positive patients' cells defined candidate HPV-specific clones and common TCR motifs.

TCRdb's copy holds only in-frame clones and misses some; the assay was immunoSEQ multiplex PCR. Of about 32,000 clones listed, 70% to 90% are singletons. Regarding the study as a whole: HPV-specific T cells were functionally defined from only a couple of HPV16-positive patients.

This clone appeared a single time. Its target is not known. The CDR3 spans 13 residues. CDR1 and CDR2 from the germline V gene are KGHSH and LQKENI. V lost 3 bases and J 4 bases, leaving 10 bases between the germline ends. The chain joins TRBV18 to TRBJ2-7; no clear D. The receptor comes from a human donor with HPV-associated anogenital cancer. The specimen comprised blood, sampled from a patient who underwent chemoradiotherapy. CDR3 sequence: CASSPLPQYEQYF. The CDR3 region has the DNA TGTGCCAGCTCACCTCTCCCTCAATACGAGCAGTACTTC.